The 24 T cell receptor beta chains below all came from one sample that was sequenced in a study of T cell changes during pregnancy in multiple sclerosis. Clones were sequenced by immunoSEQ multiplex PCR, and TCRdb holds only the in-frame ones, with some missing. Here the sample spans about 36,000 clones, approximately 92% being singletons. The sequenced material came from PBMCs (not recorded whether the cells were cultured). The source of these receptors is a female donor with multiple sclerosis, enrolled in a pregnancy study.

The rearrangement joins TRBV30 to TRBJ1-5; D is unresolved. The CDR3 sequence is 13 residues long. V was clipped by 4 bases and J by 0 bases, with 7 bases between them. Looked up from germline, CDR1 is GTSNPN and CDR2 is SVGIG (reference sequence). CDR3 loop: CAWTLDSNQPQHF. CDR3 coding DNA: TGTGCCTGGACACTCGATAGCAATCAGCCCCAGCATTTT.

The table lists this clone with a count of one. The CDR3 sequence: CASSLATGAPTEAFF. The DNA of the CDR3 is TGCGCCAGCAGCTTGGCCACGGGGGCGCCCACTGAAGCTTTCTTT. The V call is TRBV5-1, the J call TRBJ1-1, with a tentative D call TRBD1 (6 bases). With 0 bases removed from V and 4 bases from J, the gap between germline ends came to 13 bases. CDR1 is SGHRS and CDR2 is YFSETQ in the germline V gene. The CDR3 loop spans 15 amino acids.

The rearrangement joins TRBV5-1 to TRBJ2-7, with no clear D. The CDR3 loop spans 15 amino acids. Germline CDR1 is SGHRS and CDR2 is YFSETQ. V was trimmed by 5 bases and J by 0 bases, leaving 15 bases between them. The CDR3: CASSPHLGSSYEQYF. The DNA for the CDR3 is TGCGCCAGCAGTCCCCACCTGGGCAGCTCCTACGAGCAGTACTTC. Supplemented by reference TRBV5-1 and TRBJ2-7, the full variable domain reads KAGVTQTPRYLIKTRGQQVTLSCSPISGHRSVSWYQQTPGQGLQFLFEYFSETQRNKGNFPGRFSGRQFSNSRSEMNVSTLELGDSALYLCASSPHLGSSYEQYFGPGTRLTVT.

A note on this clone: A read error may account for a junction end that differs from germline. This chain connects TRBV6-1 to TRBJ2-7, with 8 nucleotides matching TRBD2. CDR3 length: 12 residues. Per germline, CDR1 MNHNS and CDR2 SASEGT. The CDR3 DNA reads as TGTGCCAGCAGTGTCTCCGGGACTAGGGGAACCTTC. Translation gives CASSVSGTRGTF.

This clone was seen once. V usage is TRBV19 and J usage is TRBJ1-1; D is possibly TRBD1 (5 bases). With 7 bases removed from V and 1 base from J, the gap between germline ends came to 13 bases. The CDR3 loop spans 14 amino acids. Germline lookup yields CDR1 LNHDA and CDR2 SQIVND (reference sequence). CDR3 protein: CASTGGTGNTEAFF. For the CDR3, the DNA is TGTGCCAGTACCGGGGGGACCGGGAACACTGAAGCTTTCTTT.

The genes are TRBV5-4 and TRBJ2-7; 11 bases line up with TRBD2. This CDR3 is built from 13 residues. V was pared by 3 bases and J by 6 bases, with 2 bases of the junction left unmatched. Per the germline V gene, CDR1 is SGHNT and CDR2 is YYREEE (reference sequence). CDR3 nucleotide sequence: TGTGCCAGCAGCTCCGGGACTAGCGGCGAGCAGTACTTC. It encodes CASSSGTSGEQYF.

V usage is TRBV4-1 and J usage is TRBJ1-2; TRBD1 aligns across 9 bases. J gave up 3 bases and V 4 bases, and 6 bases lay outside the gene matches. Germline V CDR1 and CDR2: MGHRA, YSYEKL. The CDR3 is 15 amino acids. The CDR3 sequence is CASSPRDRVDYGYTF. Here the CDR3 DNA reads TGCGCCAGCAGCCCCCGGGACAGGGTAGACTATGGCTACACCTTC.

In this sample, this clone turned up once. In nucleotides, the CDR3 is TGTGCCAGCTCACCGAGGACTAGCGGTCCGCAGTTCTTC. Residues: CASSPRTSGPQFF. The chain carries TRBV18 and TRBJ2-1, with 10 bases that match TRBD2. The CDR3 is 13 residues long. Germline V gene sequence: CDR1 KGHSH, CDR2 LQKENI. Trimming at V came to 3 bases and at J to 12 bases, leaving 5 bases not matched to a gene. The full variable domain, with the rest looked up from reference TRBV18 and TRBJ2-1, is NAGVMQNPRHLVRRRGQEARLRCSPMKGHSHVYWYRQLPEEGLKFMVYLQKENIIDESGMPKERFSAEFPKEGPSILRIQQVVRGDSAAYFCASSPRTSGPQFFGPGTRLTVL.

The chain is built from TRBV28 and TRBJ2-3; unclear D gene. Germline lookup yields CDR1 MDHEN and CDR2 SYDVKM. The CDR3 runs to 12 residues. Trimming pared 1 base from V and 6 bases from J, leaving 5 bases between. The CDR3 loop reads CASSLYGDTQYF. CDR3 nucleotide sequence: TGTGCCAGCAGTTTATATGGGGATACGCAGTATTTT.

The V gene is TRBV7-9, the J gene TRBJ2-3; 8 nucleotides agree with TRBD2. CDR1 is SEHNR and CDR2 is FQNEAQ in the germline V gene (reference sequence). The V and J ends lost 5 bases and 0 bases, in that order; junction bases with no gene match: 16. The CDR3 extends over 19 amino acids. CDR3 nucleotides: TGTGCCAGCAGCCCCGGGGGGGCAGACGCAGGGTCGAGCACAGATACGCAGTATTTT. It yields the protein CASSPGGADAGSSTDTQYF.

The chain carries TRBV12-5 and TRBJ1-3, with unresolved D. Deletions cut 1 base from V and 4 bases from J, with 2 bases between. This CDR3 is 12 amino acids long. Germline V lookup: CDR1 LGHNT, CDR2 FRNRAP. CDR3 in amino acids: CASGLAGNTIYF. The CDR3 DNA sequence: TGTGCTAGTGGTTTGGCCGGAAACACCATATATTTT. The variable domain in full, completed from reference TRBV12-5 and TRBJ1-3, reads DARVTQTPRHKVTEMGQEVTMRCQPILGHNTVFWYRQTMMQGLELLAYFRNRAPLDDSGMPKDRFSAEMPDATLATLKIQPSEPRDSAVYFCASGLAGNTIYFGEGSWLTVV.

The chain is built from TRBV5-6 and TRBJ1-1; D perhaps matches TRBD1 (5 bases). V lost 4 bases and J lost 4, with 5 bases in between. The CDR3 runs to 11 residues. Germline assignment: CDR1 SGHDT and CDR2 YYEEEE. Here the CDR3 reads CASSRGTEAFF. Written as DNA, the CDR3 is TGTGCCAGCAGCAGGGGCACTGAAGCTTTCTTT.

The chain carries TRBV7-6 and TRBJ2-1; 9 positions agree with TRBD2. Trimming removed 5 bases from V and 6 bases from J; junction bases left unmatched: 8. This CDR3 region has 15 residues. Per germline, CDR1 SGHVS and CDR2 FNYEAQ. The chain's CDR3 is CASSQGLAGTNEQFF. CDR3 in DNA: TGTGCCAGCAGCCAAGGGCTAGCGGGGACCAATGAGCAGTTCTTC.

V is TRBV4-2 and J is TRBJ2-1; 7 positions match TRBD2. Per germline, CDR1 LGHNA and CDR2 YNFKEQ. The CDR3 extends over 14 amino acids. V gave up 3 bases and J gave up 5 bases; unmatched junction bases: 4. The CDR3 sequence: CASSQGGTDNEQFF. The CDR3 DNA is TGTGCCAGCAGCCAGGGGGGGACCGACAATGAGCAGTTCTTC.

The chain joins TRBV10-3 to TRBJ2-7; D remains unclear. V gave up 6 bases and J gave up 3 bases, with 15 bases separating them. The CDR3 covers 14 residues. Germline CDR1 is ENHRY and CDR2 is SYGVKD. The CDR3 DNA sequence: TGTGCCATCAGACCCGGACCGTTAGACTACGAGCAGTACTTC. It codes for CAIRPGPLDYEQYF.

A single count supports this clone. This sequence joins TRBV10-1 and TRBJ2-2; maybe TRBD2 (6 bases). The CDR3 is made up of 16 amino acids. Germline V gene sequence: CDR1 WNHNN, CDR2 SYGVQD (reference sequence). The ends were cut back, 3 bases at V and 0 bases at J, with 11 bases in the middle. The CDR3 reads CASSDRAGTNTGELFF. The CDR3 nucleotides are TGCGCCAGCAGTGACCGGGCGGGGACGAACACCGGGGAGCTGTTTTTT.

V gene TRBV2 combines with J gene TRBJ1-1; D uncertain. This CDR3 region has 14 residues. Germline V gene sequence: CDR1 SNHLY, CDR2 FYNNEI. V gave up 6 bases and J gave up 1 base, with 12 bases separating them. CDR3 residues: CASRGEQTNTEAFF. CDR3 coding DNA: TGTGCCAGCAGAGGAGAACAGACGAACACTGAAGCTTTCTTT.

This clone has more than one count but fewer than ten. The chain employs TRBV28 and TRBJ2-7, with D tentatively TRBD1 or TRBD2 (7 bases each). Germline lookup yields CDR1 MDHEN and CDR2 SYDVKM. Trimming left V 5 bases short and J 4 bases short, with 15 bases between. The CDR3 is made up of 14 amino acids. CDR3 coding DNA: TGTGCCAGCAGTGCGAGACAGGGAGGGTACGAGCAGTACTTC. Its protein is CASSARQGGYEQYF.

The gene calls are TRBV19 and TRBJ1-3, with no clear D. Trimming stripped 5 bases from V and 0 bases from J, with 8 bases between. CDR1 is LNHDA and CDR2 is SQIVND in the germline V gene (reference sequence). The CDR3 loop spans 14 amino acids. The CDR3 nucleotides are TGTGCCAGTAGTGCGTTTACCTCTGGAAACACCATATATTTT. This translates into CASSAFTSGNTIYF.

The chain is built from TRBV27 and TRBJ2-2; no firm D call. V lost 1 base to trimming and J lost 6 bases, with 12 bases between them. This CDR3 contains 15 residues. Germline V gene sequence: CDR1 MNHEY, CDR2 SMNVEV (reference sequence). DNA for the CDR3: TGTGCCAGCAGTTTATTTGGGTCCGCGGCCGGGGAGCTGTTTTTT. This gives the protein CASSLFGSAAGELFF.

This clone was recorded once. CDR3 amino acids: CASSPNRVRVSYEQYF. The CDR3 bases are TGCGCCAGCAGCCCCAATCGGGTGCGTGTCTCCTACGAGCAGTACTTC. V is TRBV4-1 and J is TRBJ2-7; D not certain. CDR1 and CDR2 from the germline V gene are MGHRA and YSYEKL. Trimming took 4 bases from V and 0 from J, leaving 16 bases between them. The CDR3 contains 16 residues.

This clone was detected once. The chain joins TRBV5-6 to TRBJ2-7; D not certain. The CDR3 is 14 residues long. Germline CDR1 and CDR2: SGHDT and YYEEEE. V was clipped by 6 bases and J by 0 bases, with 13 bases between them. The CDR3 DNA is TGTGCCAGCACCCCTCAAGACAACTCCTACGAGCAGTACTTC. Amino acid sequence: CASTPQDNSYEQYF.

Only one count was recorded for this clone. This sequence joins TRBV5-8 and TRBJ2-7; possible D gene TRBD1, 5 bases. V lost 7 bases and J lost 2, with 19 bases in between. Germline-derived CDR1 and CDR2 are SGHTS and YDEGEE. The CDR3 spans 15 residues. CDR3 in amino acids: CASPMRSRAAYEQYF. The CDR3 DNA is TGTGCCAGCCCCATGAGGAGCAGGGCGGCCTACGAGCAGTACTTC.

The CDR3 spells CASSLFWGDSTDTQYF. CDR3 nucleotides: TGTGCCAGCAGCCTTTTTTGGGGAGATAGCACAGATACGCAGTATTTT. The chain recombines TRBV4-2 with TRBJ2-3, with a weak D call TRBD2 (5 bases). Trimming pared 4 bases from V and 0 bases from J, leaving 14 bases between. Germline V gives CDR1 LGHNA, CDR2 YNFKEQ. This CDR3 is built from 16 residues.